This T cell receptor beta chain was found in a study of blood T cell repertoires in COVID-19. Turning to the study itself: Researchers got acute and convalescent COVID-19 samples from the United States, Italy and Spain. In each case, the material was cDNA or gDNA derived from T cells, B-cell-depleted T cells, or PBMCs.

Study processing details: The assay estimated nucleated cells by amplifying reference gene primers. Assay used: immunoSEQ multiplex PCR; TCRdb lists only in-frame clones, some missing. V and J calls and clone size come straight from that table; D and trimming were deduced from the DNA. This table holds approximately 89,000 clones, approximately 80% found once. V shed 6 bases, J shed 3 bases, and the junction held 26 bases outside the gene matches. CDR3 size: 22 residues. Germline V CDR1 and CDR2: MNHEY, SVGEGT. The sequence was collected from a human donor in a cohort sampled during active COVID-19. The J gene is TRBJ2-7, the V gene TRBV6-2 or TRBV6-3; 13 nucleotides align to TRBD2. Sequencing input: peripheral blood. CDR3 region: CASRPLDPFGTSGIYIDYEQYF. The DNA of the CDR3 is TGTGCCAGCAGACCTCTAGACCCATTCGGGACTAGCGGGATTTATATTGACTACGAGCAGTACTTC.